This T cell receptor beta chain was sequenced during a study of blood T cell repertoires in COVID-19 (dated by TCRdb to the early 2020s). Regarding the complete study: Collaborator samples came from the United States, Italy and Spain and covered acute and convalescent phases of COVID-19. The material from the prospective study consisted of cDNA or gDNA derived from T cells, B-cell-depleted T cells, or PBMCs. The dataset comprised deeply sampled blood TCRbeta repertoires from subjects exposed to, actively infected with, or recovered from COVID-19. The repertoires were made available in a free public database intended to serve as a resource for research on the immune response to SARS-CoV-2. Samples were obtained from the ongoing ImmuneRACE study (first 160 participants) and from over 1,000 subjects provided by 6 global collaborators. A de-identified subject ID, COVID-19 status, age in years and sex were almost always included in the sample metadata. HLA class I and class II types, where available, came from metadata supplied by the sample provider rather than from assay-based typing. The full study reports these points: The quantity of clinical and demographic metadata differed by source and by participant and was supplied without curation.

A word on this clone: Its antigen remains unidentified. No base quality values were provided; no much bigger clone lies one nucleotide off.

CDR1 and CDR2 were assigned from the germline V gene as LGHNA and YNFKEQ. The junction shows trimming of 2 bases on V and 4 bases on J, and the gene matches do not reach 7 bases of it. Inclusive of the bounding cysteine and phenylalanine, the CDR3 is 17 residues long. The kept DNA is CDR3 alone, 51 bases in frame from the first base. In the prospective study, participants were roughly 18 to 95 years old, resided in about two dozen geographic areas of the United States, and were enrolled through a virtual design. Cohort assignment in the prospective study relied on participant-reported clinical history from a screening survey and a study questionnaire. ImmuneRACE Cohort 3 recovered participants were defined by two consecutive negative NP/OP PCR tests, healthcare professional clearance, or symptom resolution. Each participant in the prospective study had whole blood, serum and a nasopharyngeal or oropharyngeal swab collected by mobile phlebotomists. Prospective study participants could optionally give additional blood draws and questionnaires over an approximately two-month period. Before DNA extraction, blood samples from the prospective study were shipped at room temperature or frozen.

TCRbeta CDR3 regions were amplified from genomic DNA using the immunoSEQ Assay, a bias-controlled multiplex PCR. The study's own analysis went as follows. The number of nucleated cells in each sample was estimated by amplification of reference gene primers within the assay. To quantify the absolute abundance of each unique TCRbeta CDR3 rearrangement, sequence reads were collapsed and filtered. For each sample, productive Simpson clonality was calculated by taking the square root of Simpson's diversity index across productive rearrangements. This immuneACCESS table, as held by TCRdb, lists in-frame sequences with V and J called but not all clones. Of the missing ones, under half trace to an unresolved V gene in checked studies; the others have no known cause. V, J and clone size derive from that table, while D and trimming were established from the DNA sequence. The sample records a few hundred thousand clones, 70% to 90% of which are singletons. The ten most abundant clones make up roughly 1.7% of the sample.

This clonotype originated in a middle-aged man who had recovered from COVID-19. Specimen: PBMCs or T cells enriched from blood (not recorded which). This chain joins TRBV4-2 to TRBJ2-3, and TRBD2 aligns with 12 junction nucleotides. The bases read TGTGCCAGCAGCCAATTTCTAGCGGGGGGGCCCGCAGATACGCAGTATTTT. Translated, it reads CASSQFLAGGPADTQYF.